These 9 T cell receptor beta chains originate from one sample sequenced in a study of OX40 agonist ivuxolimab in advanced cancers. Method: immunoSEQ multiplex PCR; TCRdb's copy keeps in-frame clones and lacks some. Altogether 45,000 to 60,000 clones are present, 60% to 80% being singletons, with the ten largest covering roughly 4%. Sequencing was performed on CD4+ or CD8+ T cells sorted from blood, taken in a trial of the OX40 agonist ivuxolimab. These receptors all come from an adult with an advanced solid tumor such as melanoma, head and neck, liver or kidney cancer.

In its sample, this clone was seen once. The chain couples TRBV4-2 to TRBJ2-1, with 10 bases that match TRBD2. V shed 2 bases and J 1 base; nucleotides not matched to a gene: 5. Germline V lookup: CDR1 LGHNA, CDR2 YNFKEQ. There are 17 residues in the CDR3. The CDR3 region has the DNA TGTGCCAGCAGCCAACGAGCGGGAGGGGGGTCCTACAATGAGCAGTTCTTC. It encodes CASSQRAGGGSYNEQFF.

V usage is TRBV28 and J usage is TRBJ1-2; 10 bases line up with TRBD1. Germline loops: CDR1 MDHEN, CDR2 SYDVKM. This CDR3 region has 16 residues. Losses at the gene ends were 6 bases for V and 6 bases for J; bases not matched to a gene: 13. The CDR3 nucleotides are TGTGCCAGCAGGAACGACCCGGGACAGGGGAATCATGGCTACACCTTC. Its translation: CASRNDPGQGNHGYTF.

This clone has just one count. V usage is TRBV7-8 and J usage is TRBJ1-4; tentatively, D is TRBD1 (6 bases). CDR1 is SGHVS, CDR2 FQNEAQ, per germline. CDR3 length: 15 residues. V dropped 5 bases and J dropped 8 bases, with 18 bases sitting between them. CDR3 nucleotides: TGTGCCAGCAGCCTCTTAGAGGGGGTGTTGGAAAAACTGTTTTTT. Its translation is CASSLLEGVLEKLFF.

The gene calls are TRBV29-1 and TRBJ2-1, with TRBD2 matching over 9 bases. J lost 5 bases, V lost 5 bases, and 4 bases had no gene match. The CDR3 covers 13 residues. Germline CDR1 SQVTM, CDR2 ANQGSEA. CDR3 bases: TGCAGCGTTTCGACTAGCGGCCACAATGAGCAGTTCTTC. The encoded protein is CSVSTSGHNEQFF.

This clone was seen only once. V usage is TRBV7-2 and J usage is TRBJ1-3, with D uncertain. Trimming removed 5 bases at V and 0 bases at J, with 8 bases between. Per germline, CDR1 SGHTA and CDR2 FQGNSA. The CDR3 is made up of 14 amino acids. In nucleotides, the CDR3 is TGTGCCAGCAGCCCGGGGAACTCTGGAAACACCATATATTTT. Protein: CASSPGNSGNTIYF.

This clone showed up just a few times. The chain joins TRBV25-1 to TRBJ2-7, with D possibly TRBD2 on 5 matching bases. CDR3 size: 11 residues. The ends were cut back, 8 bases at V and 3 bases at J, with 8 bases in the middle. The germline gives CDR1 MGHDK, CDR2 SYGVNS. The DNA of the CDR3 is TGTGCCAGCCGGAGGTACTACGAGCAGTACTTC. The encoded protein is CASRRYYEQYF.

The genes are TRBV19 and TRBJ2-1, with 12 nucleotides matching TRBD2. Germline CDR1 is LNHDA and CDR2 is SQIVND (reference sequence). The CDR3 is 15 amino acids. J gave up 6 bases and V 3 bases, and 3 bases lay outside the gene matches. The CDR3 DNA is TGTGCCAGTAGTATCAGACTAGCGGGAGTCAATGAGCAGTTCTTC. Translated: CASSIRLAGVNEQFF.

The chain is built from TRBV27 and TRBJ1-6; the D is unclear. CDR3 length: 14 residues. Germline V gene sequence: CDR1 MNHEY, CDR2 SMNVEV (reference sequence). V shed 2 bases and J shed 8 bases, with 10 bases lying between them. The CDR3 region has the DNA TGTGCCAGCAGTTTACCAGAGCGAGATTCACCCCTCCACTTT. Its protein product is CASSLPERDSPLHF.

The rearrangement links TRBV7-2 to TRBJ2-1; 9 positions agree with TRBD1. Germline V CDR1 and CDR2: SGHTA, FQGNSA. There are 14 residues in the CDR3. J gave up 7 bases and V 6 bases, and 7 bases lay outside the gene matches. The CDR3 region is CASRPTGTGNEQFF. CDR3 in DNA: TGTGCCAGCAGACCTACGGGGACAGGGAATGAGCAGTTCTTC.